These 20 T cell receptor beta chains originate from one sample sequenced in a study of blood T cell repertoires in COVID-19. The protocol was immunoSEQ multiplex PCR, while the TCRdb copy is restricted to in-frame clones and leaves out a portion. The top ten hold roughly 0.86% of the sample, which has 350,000 to 450,000 clones, roughly nine tenths seen once. Sequences were obtained from PBMCs or T cells enriched from blood (not recorded which). Every receptor here comes from a woman aged 35 to 49 who had been exposed to COVID-19.

As to this clone: An end of the junction differs from the germline gene, which may be a read error. V and J are TRBV4-3 and TRBJ1-2; TRBD1 might be the D (6 bases). Germline assignment: CDR1 LGHNA and CDR2 YSLEER. CDR3 size: 12 residues. The DNA for the CDR3 is TGCGCCAGCAGCCAAGGCCCGGACAGCATAGTCTTC. The encoded protein is CASSQGPDSIVF.

This clone was picked up one time. The gene calls are TRBV7-2 and TRBJ1-6, with 7 bases aligning to TRBD1. The V gene's germline CDR1 is SGHTA and CDR2 FQGNSA. V trimming: 4 bases; J trimming: 7 bases; junction bases outside the gene matches: 7. CDR3 length: 15 residues. The CDR3 region is CASSSLTGKNSPLHF. The DNA for the CDR3 is TGTGCCAGCAGCTCACTGACAGGGAAAAATTCACCCCTCCACTTT.

Here the CDR3 DNA reads TGTGCCAGTAGTATAGGTGTCGGGAGGGGGATTGAGCAGTTCTTC. Its translation is CASSIGVGRGIEQFF. V usage is TRBV19 and J usage is TRBJ2-1, with 8 bases fitting TRBD2. Germline CDR1 LNHDA, CDR2 SQIVND (reference sequence). The V segment lost 1 base and the J segment 9 bases; nucleotides outside the gene matches: 8. This CDR3 has 15 amino acids.

Only one count was recorded for this clone. The rearrangement joins TRBV21-1 to TRBJ1-1. TRBV21-1 is a pseudogene. The CDR3 length is 16 residues. The CDR3 nucleotides are TGTGCCAGCAGCAAAGCAGGAGGGACCTACAACACTGAAGCTTTCTTT. It translates to CASSKAGGTYNTEAFF.

The chain combines TRBV3-1 (or the pseudogene TRBV3-2) with TRBJ1-1; TRBD1 is a possible D gene (5 bases). V was shortened by 4 bases and J by 5 bases, with 17 bases between the two germline ends. CDR3 length: 15 amino acids. Germline assignment: CDR1 LGHDT and CDR2 YNNKEL (reference sequence). CDR3: CASSLKTGVRTEAFF. The DNA for the CDR3 is TGTGCCAGCAGCCTCAAAACGGGGGTTCGTACTGAAGCTTTCTTT.

This clone was recorded once. The gene calls are TRBV5-1 and TRBJ2-3; perhaps TRBD1 as D (5 bases). The germline V gene encodes CDR1 SGHRS and CDR2 YFSETQ. The CDR3 is made up of 14 amino acids. With 3 bases removed from V and 0 bases from J, the gap between germline ends came to 8 bases. CDR3 protein: CASSSTESTDTQYF. CDR3 nucleotide sequence: TGCGCCAGCAGCTCGACAGAAAGCACAGATACGCAGTATTTT.

The genes are TRBV12-5 and TRBJ1-1, with D tentatively TRBD1 (5 bases). Germline CDR1 LGHNT, CDR2 FRNRAP. The CDR3 contains 15 residues. The germline V and J ends were trimmed by 3 bases and 3 bases, with 14 bases remaining between them. Here the CDR3 reads CASGFPRQSDTEAFF. The CDR3 DNA sequence: TGTGCTAGTGGTTTTCCGAGACAGAGTGACACTGAAGCTTTCTTT.

The rearrangement joins TRBV18 to TRBJ1-2, with D tentatively TRBD1 (5 bases). Trimming took 5 bases from V and 8 from J, leaving 15 bases between them. The CDR3 sequence is 13 residues long. The germline V gene encodes CDR1 KGHSH and CDR2 LQKENI. CDR3 nucleotide sequence: TGTGCCAGCTCAGCGACAGTTCTCGAAGGCTACACCTTC. It translates to CASSATVLEGYTF. The complete variable domain, with remaining parts taken from reference TRBV18 and TRBJ1-2, reads NAGVMQNPRHLVRRRGQEARLRCSPMKGHSHVYWYRQLPEEGLKFMVYLQKENIIDESGMPKERFSAEFPKEGPSILRIQQVVRGDSAAYFCASSATVLEGYTFGSGTRLTVV.

The chain carries TRBV3-1 (or the pseudogene TRBV3-2) and TRBJ1-2, with a weak D call TRBD1 (6 bases). Germline V CDR1 and CDR2: LGHDT, YNNKEL (reference sequence). The CDR3 covers 19 residues. V lost 4 bases and J 1 base, leaving 25 bases between the germline ends. The CDR3 nucleotides read TGTGCCAGCAGCCTACGAATTTTGGTGCCAGGGGCCTATAACTATGGCTACACCTTC. It yields the protein CASSLRILVPGAYNYGYTF.

V is TRBV7-9 and J is TRBJ1-2, with a possible D match to TRBD1 (5 bases). V lost 1 base, J lost 1 base, and 16 bases lay in between. The CDR3 covers 17 residues. CDR1 is SEHNR, CDR2 FQNEAQ, per germline (reference sequence). CDR3 amino acids: CASSLDWTEGINYGYTF. DNA of the CDR3: TGTGCCAGCAGCTTAGACTGGACGGAGGGGATTAACTATGGCTACACCTTC. The variable domain in full, completed from reference TRBV7-9 and TRBJ1-2, reads DTGVSQNPRHKITKRGQNVTFRCDPISEHNRLYWYRQTLGQGPEFLTYFQNEAQLEKSRLLSDRFSAERPKGSFSTLEIQRTEQGDSAMYLCASSLDWTEGINYGYTFGSGTRLTVV.

The chain links TRBV24-1 to TRBJ2-1; D is ambiguous. CDR1 and CDR2 from the germline V gene are KGHDR and SFDVKD. V was pared by 2 bases and J by 2 bases, with 9 bases between. The CDR3 runs to 15 residues. Written as DNA, the CDR3 is TGTGCCACCAGTGATTCCGAGCGTGCCTACAATGAGCAGTTCTTC. It specifies CATSDSERAYNEQFF.

The chain combines TRBV12-5 with TRBJ2-3; the D gene is possibly TRBD2 (5 bases). The germline CDR1 and CDR2 sequences are LGHNT and FRNRAP. The CDR3 sequence is 19 residues long. V lost 4 bases and J lost 2, with 25 bases in between. CDR3 nucleotide sequence: TGTGCTAGTGGTTCGACCCGTATCACCTCCAGCGGACTCACAGATACGCAGTATTTT. It translates to CASGSTRITSSGLTDTQYF.

The chain employs TRBV19 and TRBJ1-5, with TRBD1 matching over 7 bases. Germline CDR1 LNHDA, CDR2 SQIVND (reference sequence). V was clipped by 5 bases and J by 2 bases; unmatched bases: 6. CDR3 size: 15 residues. CDR3 DNA: TGTGCCAGTAGTGGGACAGATCTGGGCAATCAGCCCCAGCATTTT. It codes for CASSGTDLGNQPQHF.

In this sample, this clone turned up once. The chain has TRBV7-8 and TRBJ2-3, with 9 bases aligning to TRBD2. This CDR3 comprises 15 residues. In germline, CDR1 is SGHVS, CDR2 FQNEAQ. V lost 4 bases and J lost 1; bases outside the gene matches: 3. CDR3 nucleotides: TGTGCCAGCAGCTCCCAGCGGGGGGGCACAGATACGCAGTATTTT. This translates into CASSSQRGGTDTQYF.

CDR3 nucleotide sequence: TGTGCCACCAGCGTCGGACAGGGGGCTTCCTACGAGCAGTACTTC. Encoded protein: CATSVGQGASYEQYF. V is TRBV15 and J is TRBJ2-7, with TRBD1 identical over 11 bases. The CDR3 consists of 15 residues. Germline V gene data show CDR1 as LNHNV and CDR2 as YYDKDF (reference sequence). The trim removed 5 bases at V and 1 base at J, leaving 4 bases unmatched.

The V and J genes are TRBV3-1 (or the pseudogene TRBV3-2) and TRBJ1-1; D remains unclear. This CDR3 has 14 amino acids. V was trimmed by 1 base and J by 4 bases, leaving 10 bases between them. Germline CDR1 reads LGHDT; CDR2 reads YNNKEL (reference sequence). Written as DNA, the CDR3 is TGTGCCAGCAGCCAAGGATTACGGAGCACTGAAGCTTTCTTT. Protein product: CASSQGLRSTEAFF.

The chain is built from TRBV3-1 (or the pseudogene TRBV3-2) and TRBJ1-2, with 7 bases matching TRBD1. CDR3 length: 16 amino acids. The junction had 10 bases not matched to a gene; V was cut back by 3 bases and J by 3 bases. Germline lookup yields CDR1 LGHDT and CDR2 YNNKEL (reference sequence). CDR3 in amino acids: CASSHPTGYGDYGYTF. Written as DNA, the CDR3 is TGTGCCAGCAGCCATCCGACAGGGTATGGGGACTATGGCTACACCTTC.

This CDR3 reads CASSLITGRDYGYTF. The CDR3 coding sequence is TGTGCCAGCAGCTTGATCACAGGGCGCGACTATGGCTACACCTTC. The chain is built from TRBV5-4 and TRBJ1-2; maybe TRBD1 (6 bases). The CDR3 is 15 amino acids. Germline V lookup: CDR1 SGHNT, CDR2 YYREEE (reference sequence). V was shortened by 1 base and J by 3 bases, with 13 bases between the two germline ends.

This rearrangement joins TRBV6-2 or TRBV6-3 to TRBJ1-1; D may be TRBD1 (6 bases). Germline CDR1 MNHEY, CDR2 SVGEGT. This CDR3 contains 14 residues. V was pared by 5 bases and J by 0 bases, with 10 bases between. CDR3 sequence reads: CASSQDSLNTEAFF. DNA for the CDR3: TGTGCCAGCAGTCAGGACAGTCTGAACACTGAAGCTTTCTTT.

The chain combines TRBV6-2 or TRBV6-3 with TRBJ2-1, with 8 bases fitting TRBD2. CDR1 and CDR2 from the germline V gene are MNHEY and SVGEGT. The CDR3 has 13 amino acids. The trim removed 7 bases at V and 7 bases at J, leaving 6 bases unmatched. The CDR3 sequence is CASTPSGSNEQFF. The CDR3 nucleotides read TGTGCCAGCACCCCCAGCGGGAGTAATGAGCAGTTCTTC.